Sequencing of this T cell receptor beta chain was carried out in a study of Ad26.COV2.S vaccination and SARS-CoV-2 variants. In the study overall: The donor was enrolled in the Ad26.COV2.S arm of the COV1001 trial. The vaccine Ad26.COV2.S was put into the muscle once, or twice with 56 days between.

The study, taken as a whole, reports: Measurement of non-spike TCR breadth gave similar results in vaccine and placebo recipients. Those who received the vaccine showed greater spike-specific TCR breadth than those given placebo.

V trimming: 4 bases; J trimming: 8 bases; junction bases outside the gene matches: 9. Germline-derived CDR1 and CDR2 are LNHDA and SQIVND (reference sequence). There are 15 residues in the CDR3. To note about this clone: Its specificity is not known.

Treatment described: around 19 received Ad26.COV2.S at low or high dose, single or two shots; 5 received placebo; per-sample allocation not given. Sampling took place 63 days after the first vaccine or placebo injection. Repertoires were generated with immunoSEQ multiplex PCR, while TCRdb's copy carries only in-frame clones and drops some. There are around 300,000 clones in the sample; about 89% occur only once, and roughly 4.8% lies in the top ten. The sample consisted of peripheral blood, taken in a trial of Ad26.COV2.S vaccine versus placebo. This chain links TRBV19 with TRBJ2-4; 9 bases fit TRBD1. The clonotype originates from a person aged 18-60 years who received the Ad26.COV2.S COVID-19 vaccine or a placebo. CDR3 in amino acids: CASSNMGQGGHIQYF. DNA of the CDR3: TGTGCCAGTAGTAACATGGGACAGGGAGGGCACATTCAGTACTTC.